This is a list of T cell receptor beta chains from one sample in a study of human thymus T cells. The repertoire was sequenced with immunoSEQ multiplex PCR; TCRdb's copy has only in-frame clones and lacks some. The sample contains 120,000 or so clones, approximately 96% of which appear only once. What was sequenced was thymus tissue. These receptors were obtained from a boy younger than two with a congenital heart defect but otherwise immunologically healthy. The CDR3 runs from the conserved cysteine through the conserved F or W. D genes are given only for firm matches. The size of a clone is reported for some rows only, either as once, few or many, or as a class for expanded clones.

size,J,D,V,CDR3,DNA
once,TRBJ2-3,TRBD1,TRBV9,CASSVGGQGPASTDTQYF,TGTGCCAGCAGCGTAGGGGGACAGGGTCCGGCAAGCACAGATACGCAGTATTTT
once,TRBJ2-7,TRBD1,TRBV28,CASRHSGTGSYEQYF,TGTGCCAGCAGACATTCCGGGACAGGCTCCTACGAGCAGTACTTC
.,TRBJ2-1,TRBD2,TRBV4-3,CASSQDFVRTSGNEQFF,TGCGCCAGCAGCCAAGACTTTGTAAGGACTAGCGGGAATGAGCAGTTCTTC
.,TRBJ2-5,TRBD2,TRBV4-3,CASSQIVAGEDETQYF,TGCGCCAGCAGCCAAATCGTAGCGGGGGAGGACGAGACCCAGTACTTC
.,TRBJ2-2,TRBD2,TRBV5-5,CASSFGAVAGNTGELFF,TGTGCCAGCAGCTTTGGTGCGGTAGCGGGGAACACCGGGGAGCTGTTTTTT
.,TRBJ2-1,TRBD1,TRBV12-5,CASGLLPPQGAPVNEQFF,TGTGCTAGTGGTTTGCTACCCCCCCAGGGGGCGCCGGTCAATGAGCAGTTCTTC
.,TRBJ1-4,.,TRBV5-6,CASSSPGTADEKLFF,TGTGCCAGCAGCTCGCCCGGGACGGCCGATGAAAAACTGTTTTTT
.,TRBJ2-1,.,TRBV6-1,CASSGHSAYNEQFF,TGTGCCAGCAGTGGTCATTCGGCCTACAATGAGCAGTTCTTC
.,TRBJ1-1,TRBD1,TRBV5-1,CASSIKTGGGNTEAFF,TGCGCCAGCAGCATTAAGACAGGGGGCGGGAACACTGAAGCTTTCTTT
.,TRBJ2-2,.,TRBV5-1,CASSSGSRADPNTGELFF,TGCGCCAGCAGCTCGGGGAGTAGAGCGGACCCGAACACCGGGGAGCTGTTTTTT